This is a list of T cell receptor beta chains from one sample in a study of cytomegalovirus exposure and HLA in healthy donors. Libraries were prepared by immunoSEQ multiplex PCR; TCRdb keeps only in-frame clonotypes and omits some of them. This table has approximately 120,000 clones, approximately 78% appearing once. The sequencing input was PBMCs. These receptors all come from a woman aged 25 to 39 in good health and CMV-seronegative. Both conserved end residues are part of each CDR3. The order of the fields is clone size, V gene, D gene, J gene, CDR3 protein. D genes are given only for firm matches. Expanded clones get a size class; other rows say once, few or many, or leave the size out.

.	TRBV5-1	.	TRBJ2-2	CASSLAQTNTGELFF
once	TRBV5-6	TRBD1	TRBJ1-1	CASSSRTGGRTEAFF
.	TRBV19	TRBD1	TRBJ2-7	CASSHPGQGASVEQYF
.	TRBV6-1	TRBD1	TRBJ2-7	CASRAGTGTPYEQYF
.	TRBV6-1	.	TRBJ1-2	CASSAMTGTYGYTF
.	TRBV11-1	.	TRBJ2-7	CASSLDGQTYEQYF
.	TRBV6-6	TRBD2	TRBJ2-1	CASQRRTSGLNEQFF
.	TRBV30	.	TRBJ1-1	CAWRGGSTEAFF
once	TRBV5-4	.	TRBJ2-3	CASSFSGTDTQYF
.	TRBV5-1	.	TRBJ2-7	CASSLGPTAGTSYEQYF
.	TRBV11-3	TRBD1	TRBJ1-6	CASSSGTEGSSPLHF
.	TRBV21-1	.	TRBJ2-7	CASSKDTEQYF
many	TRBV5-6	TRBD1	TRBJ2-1	CASSFGLGGDSYNEQFF
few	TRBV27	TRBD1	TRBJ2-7	CASSQGAWLISYEQYF
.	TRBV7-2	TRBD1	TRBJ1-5	CASSLVSDRVQPQHF
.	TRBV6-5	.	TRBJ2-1	CASSTGSSYNEQFF
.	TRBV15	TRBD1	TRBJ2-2	CATSRAGGPGELFF
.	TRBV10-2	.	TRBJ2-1	CATSGAPNTYNEQFF
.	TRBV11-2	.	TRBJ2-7	CASSLARTVSTNEQYF
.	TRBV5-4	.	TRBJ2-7	CASSSLGWGDVDEQYF
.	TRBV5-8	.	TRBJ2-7	CASSVPLGGGIF
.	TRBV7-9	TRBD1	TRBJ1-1	CASSRGQHNTEAFF
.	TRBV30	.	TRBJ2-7	CAWSWRDGGEQYF
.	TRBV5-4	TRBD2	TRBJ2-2	CASRREPGELFF
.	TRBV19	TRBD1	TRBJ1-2	CASSPDRGIGSYTF
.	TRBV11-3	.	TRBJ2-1	CASSLWGSNNEQFF
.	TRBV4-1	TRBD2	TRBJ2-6	CASSPSLGAGVPGANVLTF
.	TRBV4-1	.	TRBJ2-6	CASSPSLRSGGANVLTF
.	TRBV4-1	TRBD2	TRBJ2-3	CASSQPRYGSGRTDTQYF
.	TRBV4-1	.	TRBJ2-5	CASSQGASAFQETQYF
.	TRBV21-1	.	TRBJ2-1	CASSKQAGSSYNEQFF
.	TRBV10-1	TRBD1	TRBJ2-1	CASGQGGRNEQFF
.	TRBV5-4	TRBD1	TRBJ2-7	CASRSDRTSYEQYF
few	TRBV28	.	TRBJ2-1	CASSSAKGIGFYNEQFF
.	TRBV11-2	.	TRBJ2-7	CASSPSLGSSYEQYF
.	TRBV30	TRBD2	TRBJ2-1	CAWSLGLVPYNEQFF
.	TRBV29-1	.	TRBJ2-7	CSVRASSSYEQYF
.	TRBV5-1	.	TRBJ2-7	CASSSNYEQYF
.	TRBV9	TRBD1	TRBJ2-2	CASSEQPGQTTGELFF
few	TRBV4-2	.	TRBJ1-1	CASSQGSSGNTEAFF
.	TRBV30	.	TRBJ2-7	CAWSVSRKTYEQYF
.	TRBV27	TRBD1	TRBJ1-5	CASSLTQGGNQPQHF
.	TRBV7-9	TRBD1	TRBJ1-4	CASSFYPGQTNEKLFF
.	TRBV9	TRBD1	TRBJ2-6	CASSSAPGQGAGANVLTF
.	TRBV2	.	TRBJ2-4	CASSEPDGIRDFKNIQYF
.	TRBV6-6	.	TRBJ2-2	CASSYGRGRRGELFF
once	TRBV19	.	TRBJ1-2	CASSIDPRDRAVYGYTF
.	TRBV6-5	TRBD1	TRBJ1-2	CASSRGDRNGYTF
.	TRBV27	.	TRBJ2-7	CASSFSPEFYEQYF
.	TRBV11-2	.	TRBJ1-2	CASSPNVGYTF
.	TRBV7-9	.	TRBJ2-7	CASSSTGTGGYEQYF
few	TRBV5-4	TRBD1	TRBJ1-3	CASSLGGTVPRNTIYF